One sample yielded the 17 T cell receptor beta chains listed below, sequenced in a study of STAT5B mutations in CD4+ large granular lymphocyte leukemia. Method: immunoSEQ multiplex PCR; TCRdb's copy keeps in-frame clones and lacks some. The data contain about 40,000 clones, approximately 84% of them singletons. Sequenced: CD4+ T cells from blood buffy coats. These receptors all stem from a human donor in good health.

In this sample, this clone turned up once. V and J are TRBV5-4 and TRBJ2-2, with a weak D call TRBD1 (6 bases). Germline assignment: CDR1 SGHNT and CDR2 YYREEE (reference sequence). V dropped 5 bases and J dropped 7 bases, with 15 bases sitting between them. The CDR3 contains 14 residues. The CDR3 DNA sequence: TGTGCCAGCAGTTTACAGGGTACAAGCGGGGAGCTGTTTTTT. This encodes CASSLQGTSGELFF.

This chain uses TRBV19 with TRBJ2-1, with 13 bases identical to TRBD2. V was clipped by 4 bases and J by 9 bases; unmatched bases: 12. The CDR3 covers 17 residues. The V gene's germline CDR1 is LNHDA and CDR2 SQIVND (reference sequence). CDR3 in amino acids: CASSKPGTSGIIGEQFF. The CDR3 DNA sequence: TGTGCCAGTAGTAAACCCGGGACTAGCGGGATAATAGGTGAGCAGTTCTTC. Complete variable domain (other parts from reference TRBV19 and TRBJ2-1): DGGITQSPKYLFRKEGQNVTLSCEQNLNHDAMYWYRQDPGQGLRLIYYSQIVNDFQKGDIAEGYSVSREKKESFPLTVTSAQKNPTAFYLCASSKPGTSGIIGEQFFGPGTRLTVL.

This sequence joins TRBV10-2 and TRBJ2-1; 10 nucleotides agree with TRBD2. The germline CDR1 and CDR2 sequences are WSHSY and SAAADI. V was clipped by 4 bases and J by 7 bases; unmatched bases: 4. This CDR3 has 14 residues. The CDR3 region has the DNA TGCGCCAGCAGTGGGTCTAGCGGGAGAAATGAGCAGTTCTTC. It translates to CASSGSSGRNEQFF.

The rearrangement links TRBV29-1 to TRBJ2-7; 9 nucleotides match TRBD1. V lost 2 bases, J lost 5 bases, and 10 bases stayed unmatched. The CDR3 totals 15 residues. CDR1 and CDR2 (germline): SQVTM, ANQGSEA. The CDR3: CSVEFLGQGTDEQYF. CDR3 sequence (DNA): TGCAGCGTTGAATTTTTAGGACAGGGGACTGACGAGCAGTACTTC.

There are a few counts of this clone. This CDR3 reads CASSARQSYEQYF. CDR3 coding DNA: TGTGCCAGCAGCGCCCGGCAGTCCTACGAGCAGTACTTC. V usage is TRBV2 and J usage is TRBJ2-7; the D is unclear. This CDR3 is 13 amino acids long. Germline CDR1 reads SNHLY; CDR2 reads FYNNEI. The germline V and J ends were trimmed by 6 bases and 1 base, with 10 bases remaining between them.

This chain links TRBV2 with TRBJ1-4; D not certain. The CDR3 runs to 14 residues. Germline V gene sequence: CDR1 SNHLY, CDR2 FYNNEI. The V end lost 5 bases, the J end lost 4 bases, and 11 bases lay between the germline ends. CDR3 bases: TGTGCCAGCAGTTACACAGCCATTAATGAAAAACTGTTTTTT. It yields the protein CASSYTAINEKLFF.

This clone was counted once. The chain links TRBV7-8 to TRBJ1-5; D is ambiguous. This CDR3 has 19 amino acids. The germline gives CDR1 SGHVS, CDR2 FQNEAQ. V shed 2 bases and J shed 0 bases, with 20 bases lying between them. This CDR3 is CASSLILGGPAYSNQPQHF. The DNA of the CDR3 is TGTGCCAGCAGCTTAATTTTGGGCGGCCCCGCTTATAGCAATCAGCCCCAGCATTTT.

The chain carries TRBV11-2 and TRBJ2-3; 12 nucleotides align to TRBD2. Germline loops: CDR1 SGHAT, CDR2 FQNNGV. V was pared by 3 bases and J by 5 bases, with 12 bases of the junction left unmatched. The CDR3 has 18 amino acids. The CDR3 DNA is TGTGCCAGCAGCTTTATTCCTAGCGGGAGGGCCCGGGGAGATACGCAGTATTTT. Translated: CASSFIPSGRARGDTQYF.

The rearrangement joins TRBV5-8 to TRBJ2-5; D possibly corresponds to TRBD2 (5 bases). V gave up 6 bases and J gave up 5 bases, with 17 bases separating them. In germline, CDR1 is SGHTS, CDR2 YDEGEE. This CDR3 has 14 residues. CDR3 loop: CASTLEEAAETQYF. The CDR3 coding sequence is TGTGCCAGCACCCTTGAGGAGGCCGCGGAGACCCAGTACTTC.

This clone has more than one count but fewer than ten. This sequence joins TRBV9 and TRBJ1-2; D gene uncertain. Germline-derived CDR1 and CDR2 are SGDLS and YYNGEE. The CDR3 extends over 15 amino acids. V lost 2 bases and J 4 bases, leaving 15 bases between the germline ends. CDR3 DNA sequence: TGTGCCAGCAGCGTTAGTGCGGCCACTTTCTATGGCTACACCTTC. Translating gives CASSVSAATFYGYTF.

The V call is TRBV7-2, the J call TRBJ2-2; tentative D call: TRBD2 (6 bases). The V end lost 2 bases, the J end lost 13 bases, and 17 bases lay between the germline ends. CDR3 length equals 14 residues. Germline V gene sequence: CDR1 SGHTA, CDR2 FQGNSA. CDR3 DNA: TGTGCCAGCAGCTTAAGGGAGGACCCCCGAATGCTGTTTTTT. Amino acids: CASSLREDPRMLFF.

The rearrangement joins TRBV21-1 to TRBJ2-7; TRBD2 is taken as the D call from the table, unchecked against the DNA. TRBV21-1 is a pseudogene locus. The CDR3 is 15 amino acids. The CDR3 here is CASSKGATETYEQYF. CDR3 sequence (DNA): TGTGCCAGCAGCAAAGGAGCGACGGAAACCTACGAGCAGTACTTC.

The V call is TRBV7-9, the J call TRBJ1-4; D is ambiguous. The CDR3 covers 14 residues. Trimming pared 3 bases from V and 0 bases from J, leaving 5 bases between. Germline loops: CDR1 SEHNR, CDR2 FQNEAQ (reference sequence). CDR3 sequence (DNA): TGTGCCAGCAGCTTGTTTGCAACTAATGAAAAACTGTTTTTT. The encoded protein is CASSLFATNEKLFF.

The chain is built from TRBV7-2 and TRBJ2-1, with D possibly being TRBD1 (6 bases). This CDR3 region has 15 residues. Germline V CDR1 and CDR2: SGHTA, FQGNSA. V was cut by 3 bases and J by 3 bases, with 12 bases left in between. The CDR3 bases are TGTGCCAGCAGCTTCACCGGGACAAGCTACAATGAGCAGTTCTTC. It specifies CASSFTGTSYNEQFF.

The chain recombines TRBV11-2 with TRBJ2-2, with unresolved D. Germline V gene data show CDR1 as SGHAT and CDR2 as FQNNGV. This CDR3 has 14 residues. The V gene lost 5 bases and the J gene lost 0 bases, with 7 bases spanning the gap. The CDR3 coding sequence is TGTGCCAGCAGCCCAGCATCGAACACCGGGGAGCTGTTTTTT. Translated: CASSPASNTGELFF. Drawing the rest from reference TRBV11-2 and TRBJ2-2, the complete variable domain is EAGVAQSPRYKIIEKRQSVAFWCNPISGHATLYWYQQILGQGPKLLIQFQNNGVVDDSQLPKDRFSAERLKGVDSTLKIQPAKLEDSAVYLCASSPASNTGELFFGEGSRLTVL.

The gene calls are TRBV6-5 and TRBJ2-1; 7 positions match TRBD2. Looked up from germline, CDR1 is MNHEY and CDR2 is SVGAGI. V dropped 6 bases and J dropped 6; count of bases not matched to a gene: 5. The CDR3 totals 13 residues. The CDR3 DNA reads TGTGCCAGCAGCCGACTAGCTACCAATGAGCAGTTCTTC. Protein product: CASSRLATNEQFF.

This chain links TRBV10-3 with TRBJ2-7; 9 bases are shared with TRBD1. Trimming cost V 5 bases and J 4 bases; bases outside gene matches: 12. The CDR3 totals 16 residues. Per the germline V gene, CDR1 is ENHRY and CDR2 is SYGVKD. This CDR3 reads CAISKERGQGVYEQYF. As DNA, the CDR3 is TGTGCCATCAGTAAGGAGAGGGGACAGGGAGTTTACGAGCAGTACTTC.